The sequence of this T cell receptor (beta chain) was determined in a study of blood T cell repertoires in COVID-19. As for the study in general: COVID-19 samples collected from the United States, Italy and Spain covered acute and convalescent phases. Sample material is recorded as cDNA or gDNA derived from T cells, B-cell-depleted T cells, or PBMCs.

Original analysis: Reference gene primer amplification gave nucleated cell count estimates. Only in-frame clones appear in the TCRdb table, and some are missing; sequencing was by immunoSEQ multiplex PCR. V and J calls and clone size follow that table, whereas D and trimming were derived from the DNA. Of about 120,000 clones in the sample, around 82% were seen once. The CDR3 runs to 12 residues. Germline V gene data show CDR1 as SGHDT and CDR2 as YYEEEE. Trimming removed 2 bases at V and 8 bases at J, with 7 bases between. The sequenced sample consisted of peripheral blood. V is TRBV5-6 and J is TRBJ1-4; D unclear. This clonotype was obtained from a human donor in a cohort sampled during active COVID-19. The CDR3 sequence is CASSFNREKLFF. The CDR3 nucleotides read TGTGCCAGCAGCTTCAACCGGGAAAAACTGTTTTTT.